The sequence of this TCR beta chain was determined in a study of cytomegalovirus exposure and HLA in healthy donors. At the level of the study: Out of 350 to 400 genotyped donors, roughly 83% belonged to the Caucasian-associated ancestry cluster. Whole-study findings and limits: Some V segments (TRBV6-2 and TRBV6-3 among them) were excluded as indistinguishable. Likely technical artifact: a cluster of highly shared sequence variants.

The PCR made use of 60 Vbeta and 13 Jbeta primers. The assay was immunoSEQ multiplex PCR, and TCRdb's table has in-frame clones only and misses some. The table lists 110,000 to 150,000 clones, about 84% of them singletons, with approximately 3% in the top ten. In its sample, this clone was seen a few times. Antigen unknown. Trimming left V 2 bases short and J 4 bases short, with 2 bases between. The CDR3 extends over 11 amino acids. Germline CDR1 is SNHLY and CDR2 is FYNNEI. This TCR was sampled from a male donor in good health and CMV-seronegative. Sequenced input: PBMCs. The J gene is TRBJ2-5, the V gene TRBV2, with no clear D. CDR3 coding DNA: TGTGCCAGCAGTGAACGAGAGACCCAGTACTTC. The encoded protein is CASSERETQYF. The full variable domain, rest sourced from reference TRBV2 and TRBJ2-5, is EPEVTQTPSHQVTQMGQEVILRCVPISNHLYFYWYRQILGQKVEFLVSFYNNEISEKSEIFDDQFSVERPDGSNFTLKIRSTKLEDSAMYFCASSERETQYFGPGTRLLVL.